This T cell receptor beta chain derives from a study of T cell changes during pregnancy in multiple sclerosis. The protocol was immunoSEQ multiplex PCR, while the TCRdb copy is restricted to in-frame clones and leaves out a portion. Of fewer than 40,000 clones listed, about 91% are singletons. Germline-derived CDR1 and CDR2 are SGHRS and YFSETQ. This CDR3 comprises 15 residues. J gave up 8 bases and V 0 bases, and 8 bases lay outside the gene matches. This sample comprised CD8+ T cells from peripheral blood mononuclear cells, obtained after pregnancy. This receptor was identified in a female donor with multiple sclerosis, enrolled in a pregnancy study. V is TRBV5-1 and J is TRBJ2-4, with 7 bases identical to TRBD2. The CDR3 DNA reads TGCGCCAGCAGCTTGGAACCGGCCCGGGGGGACATTCAGTACTTC. This translates into CASSLEPARGDIQYF.